A selection of T cell receptor beta chains follows, all from one sample in a study of blood T cell repertoires in COVID-19. Clones were sequenced by immunoSEQ multiplex PCR, and TCRdb holds only the in-frame ones, with some missing. The sample includes tens of thousands of clones, roughly 86% of them seen just once. Sequencing was carried out using peripheral blood. These receptors originate from a man aged 45 to 65 with active or convalescent COVID-19. Each CDR3 is given with its conserved first and last residue. A D gene is named only where the DNA matches it firmly. Only some rows state a clone size, as once, few, many or a class for expanded clones.

V gene	clone size	J gene	D gene	CDR3 DNA	CDR3 protein
TRBV7-9	-	TRBJ1-2	-	TGTGCCAGCAGCTCAAACTATGGCTACACCTTC	CASSSNYGYTF
TRBV7-6	-	TRBJ2-5	TRBD2	TGTGCCAGCAGCACGGCGGGGGGGTACTTCTCCGAGACCCAGTACTTC	CASSTAGGYFSETQYF
TRBV7-9	-	TRBJ2-5	-	TGTGCCAGCAGCTTATCTAGGGTCAGGGGAAGTCAAGAGACCCAGTACTTC	CASSLSRVRGSQETQYF
TRBV29-1	-	TRBJ2-5	TRBD2	TGCAGCTCTGGACTAGCGGGGGGTAGGGAGACCCAGTACTTC	CSSGLAGGRETQYF
TRBV28	-	TRBJ2-3	TRBD2	TGTGCCAGCAGTTTCGGGACGGGGGGGGCAGATACGCAGTATTTT	CASSFGTGGADTQYF
TRBV11-3	few	TRBJ1-5	TRBD1	TGTGCCAGCAGCCAGGGGGCGGGTCAGCCCCAGCATTTT	CASSQGAGQPQHF
TRBV4-1	-	TRBJ2-6	TRBD1	TGCGCCAGCAGCCAAGGGGGGACAGGGGCCTCTGGGGCCAACGTCCTGACTTTC	CASSQGGTGASGANVLTF
TRBV12-3/TRBV12-4	-	TRBJ1-2	TRBD1	TGTGCCAGCAGGGGACAGGGGCTATATGGCTACACCTTC	CASRGQGLYGYTF
TRBV30	-	TRBJ1-2	-	TGTGCCTGGAGTGCCCAAACAGGGAGGGGCGTTGGCTACACCTTC	CAWSAQTGRGVGYTF
TRBV7-2	-	TRBJ2-1	-	TGTGCCAGCAGCTTAAGCTGGGCGAGCTCCTACAATGAGCAGTTCTTC	CASSLSWASSYNEQFF
TRBV5-6	once	TRBJ1-5	-	TGTGCCAGCAGCTTGGGCAGGGGAAATTATCAGCCCCAGCATTTT	CASSLGRGNYQPQHF
TRBV6-1	-	TRBJ1-3	-	TGTGCCAGCAGTGAAAAGGGGGTCTCTGGAAACACCATATATTTT	CASSEKGVSGNTIYF
TRBV6-5	-	TRBJ1-5	TRBD1	TGTGCCAGCAGCCAGGGGGCAAGCCAGCCCCAGCATTTT	CASSQGASQPQHF
TRBV6-1	-	TRBJ2-1	TRBD2	TGTGCCAGCAGTGAGGGACTAGCGGGGGGGGACAATGAGCAGTTCTTC	CASSEGLAGGDNEQFF
TRBV5-5	-	TRBJ2-5	TRBD1	TGTGCCAGCAGCTCAGTCGACAGGGGAAGGGGAGAGACCCAGTACTTC	CASSSVDRGRGETQYF
TRBV5-1	-	TRBJ2-1	TRBD2	TGCGCCAGCAGCCCGGGGGGGGCCTACAATGAGCAGTTCTTC	CASSPGGAYNEQFF
TRBV9	-	TRBJ1-6	-	TGTGCCAGCAGCGTAGGAAGCGGGGATTCACCCCTCCACTTT	CASSVGSGDSPLHF
TRBV28	-	TRBJ1-4	-	TGTGCCAGCAAGGCCGGGGGGGTCGAAAAACTGTTTTTT	CASKAGGVEKLFF
TRBV9	-	TRBJ2-7	TRBD1	TGTGCCAGCAGCGTAGGGGGGACAGCTTCCTACGAGCAGTACTTC	CASSVGGTASYEQYF
TRBV5-1	-	TRBJ2-3	-	TGCGCCAGCAGCTTGGTTGCCGGGGGCACAGATACGCAGTATTTT	CASSLVAGGTDTQYF
TRBV9	-	TRBJ2-7	TRBD2	TGTGCCAGCAGCGTAGGAGAGAGCGGGGCCTACGAGCAGTACTTC	CASSVGESGAYEQYF
TRBV21-1	-	TRBJ2-3	-	TGTGCCAGCAGCAGGGATCGAAGGAGGAGGCAAGATACGCAGTATTTT	CASSRDRRRRQDTQYF
TRBV4-1	-	TRBJ1-2	-	TGCGCCAGCAGCCAAGAATTGGTTACGGGAATCTATGGCTACACCTTC	CASSQELVTGIYGYTF
TRBV10-3	-	TRBJ1-2	-	TGTGCCATCAGCCAGGACAATGCGGGGGGCTACACCTTC	CAISQDNAGGYTF
TRBV6-5	-	TRBJ1-2	TRBD1	TGTGCCAGCAGTTACCTACGGACAGGGGGGGGCTATGGCTACACCTTC	CASSYLRTGGGYGYTF
TRBV6-5	-	TRBJ2-3	TRBD2	TGTGCCAGCTCTAGCGGGGGGGCTACAGATACGCAGTATTTT	CASSSGGATDTQYF
TRBV27	-	TRBJ1-1	-	TGTGCCAGCAGTTTATCAGGGGGTATGAACACTGAAGCTTTCTTT	CASSLSGGMNTEAFF
TRBV29-1	-	TRBJ2-1	TRBD2	TGCAGCGTTATGACTAGCGGGGGCGAGCAGTTCTTC	CSVMTSGGEQFF
TRBV10-3	-	TRBJ2-3	TRBD1	TGTGCCATCAGCCCCGACAGGGGAGAGGGCACGCAGTATTTT	CAISPDRGEGTQYF
TRBV5-1	-	TRBJ1-6	TRBD1	TGCGCCAGCAGCTTGGCCCCGACAGGGGGAGATTCACCCCTCCACTTT	CASSLAPTGGDSPLHF
TRBV7-2	-	TRBJ2-5	-	TGTGCCAGCAGCCCAAACCGGGAGACCCAGTACTTC	CASSPNRETQYF
TRBV4-3	-	TRBJ2-5	-	TGCGCCAGCAGCCCCAGGGATGGGGCCGGGGAGACCCAGTACTTC	CASSPRDGAGETQYF
TRBV29-1	few	TRBJ2-5	TRBD2	TGCAGCGTTGGTGTTAGCGGGACCCTCATTGAGACCCAGTACTTC	CSVGVSGTLIETQYF
TRBV19	-	TRBJ2-3	TRBD2	TGTGCCAGTAGTATAGAAGGGACTAGCAGCACAGATACGCAGTATTTT	CASSIEGTSSTDTQYF
TRBV5-6	once	TRBJ2-5	-	TGTGCCAGCAGCTTGATAATCCAAGAGACCCAGTACTTC	CASSLIIQETQYF
TRBV24-1	-	TRBJ2-7	-	TGTGCCACCAGCGTATTCACAGGGATATCCTACGAGCAGTACTTC	CATSVFTGISYEQYF
TRBV3-1/TRBV3-2	-	TRBJ1-2	TRBD1	TGTGCCAGCAGCCAGCGGGGCCAGGGGGCGAGCGGCTACACCTTC	CASSQRGQGASGYTF
TRBV5-1	-	TRBJ1-1	-	TGCGCCAGCAGCTTGGCCAGGGGACGGGGTGAAGCTTTCTTT	CASSLARGRGEAFF
TRBV3-1/TRBV3-2	-	TRBJ1-2	TRBD1	TGTGCCAGCAGCCAACAAGGACAGGGCCTTTCATCTGGCTACACCTTC	CASSQQGQGLSSGYTF
TRBV27	-	TRBJ2-2	TRBD1	TGTGCCAGCAGTTCGCATCGACAGGGGAACACCGGGGAGCTGTTTTTT	CASSSHRQGNTGELFF